This T cell receptor beta chain was retrieved from a study of human CD8 memory T cell subsets. General observations from the study: In this study, sequencing was restricted to T cell receptor beta chains only.

UMI-labeled 5' RACE yielded the TCR beta libraries. TCRdb derives one entry per CDR3 protein from the 5' RACE reads, leaving out DNA. The sample data list about 17,000 distinct CDR3 sequences. It was negative magnetic separation that enriched the total CD8+ T cells. Extraction drew RNA from duplicate vials of 150,000 sorted CD8+ T cells for each subset. With regard to this clonotype: As yet, its antigen is unknown.

Germline values: CDR1 ENHRY, CDR2 SYGVKD. The CDR3 is 15 amino acids. V is TRBV10-3 and J is TRBJ2-5; TCRdb designates TRBD2, a call that cannot be tested without DNA. Sequencing was done on a sample of CD8+ stem-like memory T cells (TSCM and TCM) sorted from PBMCs. This sample's subset: stem-like memory CD8 T cells (TSTEM), CCR7+ PD-1- TIGIT-. This receptor was identified in a human donor in good health. The chain's CDR3 is CAISEEGGRGETQYF.